This T cell receptor beta chain was captured in a study of vaccination effects on CD4 cells after COVID-19. Across the study: The post-vaccine samples were taken, at the median, 72 days after the second dose.

This clone was found a few times. Its specificity is unknown. Germline assignment: CDR1 SNHLY and CDR2 FYNNEI. Trimming took 6 bases from V and 3 from J; bases not matched to a gene: 9. The CDR3 consists of 16 residues. Method: immunoSEQ multiplex PCR; TCRdb's copy keeps in-frame clones and lacks some. The sample carries tens of thousands of clones, under 85% recorded once. Pools of viral peptides were used by the ViraFEST assay to expand antigen-specific CD4+ T cells ahead of sequencing. Following 10 days of culture, CD4+ T cells were isolated. Every participant took two doses of the BNT162b2 or mRNA-1273 vaccine.

This specimen consisted of CD4+ T cells from PBMCs cultured with HCoV-OC43 spike peptides, obtained after COVID-19 vaccination. Specified subset: HCoV-OC43 spike overlapping peptide pool stimulation. The origin of this receptor is a human donor who received a COVID-19 vaccine. The rearrangement links TRBV2 to TRBJ2-2; 8 bases are shared with TRBD1. The CDR3 coding sequence is TGTGCCAGCAGACCGCCAGGACAGGGACACACCGGGGAGCTGTTTTTT. Protein: CASRPPGQGHTGELFF.